A selection of T cell receptor beta chains follows, all from one sample in a study of cytomegalovirus exposure and HLA in healthy donors. Libraries were prepared by immunoSEQ multiplex PCR; TCRdb keeps only in-frame clonotypes and omits some of them. The table includes about 200,000 clones, 65% to 80% detected once. The sample consisted of PBMCs. The receptor set was obtained from a girl aged 2 to 9 in good health and CMV-seronegative. Each CDR3 is given with its conserved first and last residue. Fields, in order: clone size, V gene, D gene, J gene, CDR3 DNA, CDR3 protein. The D gene is left open where the match is weak. Clone size is not always given. Where it is, it says once, few, many or a class for expanded clones.

.	TRBV7-3	.	TRBJ2-7	TGTGCCAGCAGCTTAGAGGCGGGTTACGAGCAGTACTTC	CASSLEAGYEQYF
.	TRBV27	TRBD1	TRBJ2-1	TGTGCCAGCAGCTCACAGGGGGCAGGGAATGAGCAGTTCTTC	CASSSQGAGNEQFF
.	TRBV29-1	TRBD1	TRBJ2-3	TGCAGCGCCGGGGACAGTGCGGAGCAGTATTTT	CSAGDSAEQYF
.	TRBV6-1	.	TRBJ1-3	TGTGCCAGCGCGATCGACAGACATGGAAACACCATATATTTT	CASAIDRHGNTIYF
.	TRBV19	.	TRBJ1-1	TGTGCCAGTAGGGAACGGGGTCCGAACACTGAAGCTTTCTTT	CASRERGPNTEAFF
.	TRBV5-1	.	TRBJ2-2	TGCGCCAGCAGCGGCGGACAACACGGGGAGCTGTTTTTT	CASSGGQHGELFF
.	TRBV10-3	.	TRBJ1-6	TGTGCCATCAGTGAGTGGCAAAGCTCCTATAATTCACCCCTCCACTTT	CAISEWQSSYNSPLHF
.	TRBV2	TRBD1	TRBJ2-1	TGTGCCAGCAGTGCGGACAGGGGAGATCCGATCTACAATGAGCAGTTCTTC	CASSADRGDPIYNEQFF
.	TRBV7-2	.	TRBJ2-2	TGTGCCAGCAGCTTAGTCTTCGGCGGGCCTTACACCGGGGAGCTGTTTTTT	CASSLVFGGPYTGELFF
.	TRBV6-6	TRBD2	TRBJ2-3	TGTGCCAGCAGCGTGGCGGGGGAGTTAGTAGATACGCAGTATTTT	CASSVAGELVDTQYF
.	TRBV7-9	.	TRBJ2-7	TGTGCCAGCACCCCCCCGAGTAGCTACGAGCAGTACTTC	CASTPPSSYEQYF
.	TRBV9	TRBD2	TRBJ2-3	TGTGCCAGCAGCGCCCAACCTTGGAGCGGGAGTATCACAGATACGCAGTATTTT	CASSAQPWSGSITDTQYF
.	TRBV27	.	TRBJ1-1	TGTGCCAGCAGTTTATCGTATGGGGCAGGGTTCACTGAAGCTTTCTTT	CASSLSYGAGFTEAFF
.	TRBV4-1	.	TRBJ1-4	TGCGCCAGCAGCCAAGTTCGGGAAAAACTGTTTTTT	CASSQVREKLFF
.	TRBV14	.	TRBJ2-7	TGTGCCAGCAGCCAAGGTTGGGGCATCTACGAGCAGTACTTC	CASSQGWGIYEQYF
few	TRBV30	TRBD2	TRBJ2-1	TGTGCCTGGAGTGGGCCGAGGCCTAGCGGGAGCCGGTACAATGAGCAGTTCTTC	CAWSGPRPSGSRYNEQFF
.	TRBV5-4	TRBD2	TRBJ2-1	TGTGCCAGCAGCAACCTAGCGGGGGCCGTAATCTACAATGAGCAGTTCTTC	CASSNLAGAVIYNEQFF
few	TRBV7-9	TRBD2	TRBJ2-1	TGTGCCAGCAGCTCCTCGACTAGCGGGGGGCTGTGGACCTACAATGAGCAGTTCTTC	CASSSSTSGGLWTYNEQFF
.	TRBV2	.	TRBJ1-2	TGTGCCAGCGCAACCCAGGGTTTTGGCTACACCTTC	CASATQGFGYTF
.	TRBV6-6	TRBD1	TRBJ1-2	TGTGCCAGCAGTTACATCGGGACAGATGGCTACACCTTC	CASSYIGTDGYTF
.	TRBV6-1	.	TRBJ1-1	TGTGCCAGCCAACATCGACAGAACACTGAAGCTTTCTTT	CASQHRQNTEAFF
.	TRBV29-1	.	TRBJ1-3	TGCAGCGCTTCAGCGGGAACTGGAAACGCCATATATTTT	CSASAGTGNAIYF
.	TRBV6-1	.	TRBJ2-7	TGTGCCAGCAGTGAAATGAGGTACGAGCAGTACTTC	CASSEMRYEQYF
.	TRBV5-4	.	TRBJ2-7	TGTGCCAGCAGCTTGGGAGGGAGTTTATACGAGCAGTACTTC	CASSLGGSLYEQYF
once	TRBV18	.	TRBJ2-5	TGTGCCAGCTCACCCGAGGTAGAGACCCAGTACTTC	CASSPEVETQYF
.	TRBV7-6	TRBD2	TRBJ2-5	TGTGCCAGCAGCGGAATCGCCGGGACTACCTGGGGCGAGACCCAGTACTTC	CASSGIAGTTWGETQYF
.	TRBV11-2	TRBD2	TRBJ2-7	TGTGCCTCAGAGCCTAGCGGGAGCTCCTACGAGCAGTACTTC	CASEPSGSSYEQYF
.	TRBV5-5	TRBD1	TRBJ2-7	TGTGCCAGCAGCGGGACAGGGAGAGGCTACGAGCAGTACTTC	CASSGTGRGYEQYF
.	TRBV18	.	TRBJ2-7	TGTGCCAGCTCACCAAGGACAGACAGCTACGAGCAGTACTTC	CASSPRTDSYEQYF
.	TRBV11-2	.	TRBJ2-1	TGTGCCAGCAGCTTAGTGGGAGAGATTCCCAATGAGCAGTTCTTC	CASSLVGEIPNEQFF
.	TRBV19	.	TRBJ1-2	TGTGCCAGTAGTATAGAGGGAGCAGGCTATGGCTACACCTTC	CASSIEGAGYGYTF
.	TRBV27	.	TRBJ2-1	TGTGCCAGCAGTTTTTCGGGTCCCTCCTACAATGAGCAGTTCTTC	CASSFSGPSYNEQFF
.	TRBV19	.	TRBJ1-5	TGTGCCAGTAGTATGGGCAGGGAACGCAATCAGCCCCAGCATTTT	CASSMGRERNQPQHF
.	TRBV27	TRBD2	TRBJ2-7	TGTGCCAGCAGGCCGCGACTAGCGGGAGCCTACGAGCAGTACTTC	CASRPRLAGAYEQYF